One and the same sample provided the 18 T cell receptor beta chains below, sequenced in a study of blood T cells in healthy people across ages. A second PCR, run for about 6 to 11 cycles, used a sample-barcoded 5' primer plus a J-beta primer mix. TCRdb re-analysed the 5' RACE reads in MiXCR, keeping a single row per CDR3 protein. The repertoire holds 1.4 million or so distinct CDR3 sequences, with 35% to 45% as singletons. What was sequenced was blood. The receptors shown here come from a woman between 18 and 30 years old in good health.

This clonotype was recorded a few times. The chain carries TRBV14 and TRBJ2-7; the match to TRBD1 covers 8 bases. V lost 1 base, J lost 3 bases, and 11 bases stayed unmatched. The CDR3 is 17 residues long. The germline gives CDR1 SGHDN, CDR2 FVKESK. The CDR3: CASSQAGGSRGHYEQYF. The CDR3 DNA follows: TGTGCCAGCAGCCAAGCAGGGGGTAGCAGGGGGCACTACGAGCAGTACTTC.

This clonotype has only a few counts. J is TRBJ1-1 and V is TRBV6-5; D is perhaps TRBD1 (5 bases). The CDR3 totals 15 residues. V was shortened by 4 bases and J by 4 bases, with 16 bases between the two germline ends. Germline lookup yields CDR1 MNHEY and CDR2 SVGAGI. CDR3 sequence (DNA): TGTGCCAGCAGTTTCCGGGACGGTATCCTCACTGAAGCTTTCTTT. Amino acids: CASSFRDGILTEAFF.

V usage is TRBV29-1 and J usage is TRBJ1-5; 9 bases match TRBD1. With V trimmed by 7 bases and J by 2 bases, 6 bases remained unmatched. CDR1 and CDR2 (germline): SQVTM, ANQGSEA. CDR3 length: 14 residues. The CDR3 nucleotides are TGCAGCGCGCTGGGACAGGGCGGCAATCAGCCCCAGCATTTT. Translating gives CSALGQGGNQPQHF.

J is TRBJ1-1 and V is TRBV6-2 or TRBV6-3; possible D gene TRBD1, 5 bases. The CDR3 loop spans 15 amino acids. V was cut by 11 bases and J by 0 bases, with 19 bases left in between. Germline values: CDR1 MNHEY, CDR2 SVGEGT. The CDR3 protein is CASRARGRMNTEAFF. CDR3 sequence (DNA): TGTGCCTCCCGGGCGAGGGGCCGGATGAACACTGAAGCTTTCTTT.

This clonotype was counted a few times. CDR3 bases: TGTGCCAGCGCTCAAGAAACAGGTTGGAGAGGCATTCAGTACTTC. It yields the protein CASAQETGWRGIQYF. The chain joins TRBV6-2 or TRBV6-3 to TRBJ2-4, with a tentative D call TRBD1 (5 bases). The CDR3 is 15 residues long. V lost 8 bases and J lost 9, with 23 bases in between. From germline, CDR1 is MNHEY and CDR2 SVGEGT.

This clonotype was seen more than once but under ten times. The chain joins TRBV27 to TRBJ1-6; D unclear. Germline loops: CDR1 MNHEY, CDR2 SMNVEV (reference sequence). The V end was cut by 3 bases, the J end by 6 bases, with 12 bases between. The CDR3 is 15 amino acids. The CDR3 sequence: CASSFRQSRNSPLHF. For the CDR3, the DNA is TGTGCCAGCAGTTTTCGCCAGTCCCGTAATTCACCCCTCCACTTT.

This CDR3 is CSATRTSGSCEQYF. The CDR3 bases are TGCAGTGCTACCCGGACTAGCGGGAGTTGCGAGCAGTACTTC. The rearrangement uses TRBV20-1 and TRBJ2-5; 13 bases fit TRBD2. The DNA end favors TRBJ2-7, so the J call may be wrong. The CDR3 contains 14 residues. Germline V gene lookup returns CDR1 DFQATT and CDR2 SNEGSKA (reference sequence).

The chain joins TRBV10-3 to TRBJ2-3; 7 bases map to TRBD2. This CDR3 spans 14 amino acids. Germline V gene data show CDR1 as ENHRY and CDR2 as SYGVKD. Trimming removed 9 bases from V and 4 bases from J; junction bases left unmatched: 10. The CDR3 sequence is CAMQSGIGADTQYF. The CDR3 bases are TGTGCCATGCAAAGCGGGATTGGCGCAGATACGCAGTATTTT.

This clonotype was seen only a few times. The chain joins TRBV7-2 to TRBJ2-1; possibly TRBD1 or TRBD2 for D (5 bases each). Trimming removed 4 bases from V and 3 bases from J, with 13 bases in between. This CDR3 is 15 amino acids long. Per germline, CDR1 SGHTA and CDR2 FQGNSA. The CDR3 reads CASSSTPGRYNEQFF. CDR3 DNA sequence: TGTGCCAGCAGCTCGACTCCGGGACGCTACAATGAGCAGTTCTTC.

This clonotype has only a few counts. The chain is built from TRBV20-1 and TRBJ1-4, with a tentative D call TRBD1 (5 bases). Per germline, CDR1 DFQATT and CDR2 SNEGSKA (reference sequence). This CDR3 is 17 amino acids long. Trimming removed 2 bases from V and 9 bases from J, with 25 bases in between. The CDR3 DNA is TGCAGTGCTAGAAAGGGGTCGGGACGGCAGACGAGGAAAAAACTGTTTTTT. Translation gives CSARKGSGRQTRKKLFF.

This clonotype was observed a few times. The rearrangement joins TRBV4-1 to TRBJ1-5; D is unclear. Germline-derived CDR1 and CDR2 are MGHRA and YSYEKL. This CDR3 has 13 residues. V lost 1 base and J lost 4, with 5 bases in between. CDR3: CASSQARNQPQHF. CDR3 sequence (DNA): TGCGCCAGCAGCCAAGCCCGGAATCAGCCCCAGCATTTT.

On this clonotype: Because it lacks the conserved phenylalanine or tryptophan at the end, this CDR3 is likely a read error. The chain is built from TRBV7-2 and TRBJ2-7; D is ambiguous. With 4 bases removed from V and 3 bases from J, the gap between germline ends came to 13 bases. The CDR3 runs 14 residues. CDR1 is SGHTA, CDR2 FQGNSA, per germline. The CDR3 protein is CASSSEALGYEQYL. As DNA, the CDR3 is TGTGCCAGCAGCTCCGAAGCTCTCGGCTACGAGCAGTACCTC.

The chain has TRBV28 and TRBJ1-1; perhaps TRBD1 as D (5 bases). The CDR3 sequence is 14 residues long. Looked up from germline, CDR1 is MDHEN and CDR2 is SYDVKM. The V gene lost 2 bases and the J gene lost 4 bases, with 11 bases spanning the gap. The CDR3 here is CASSLRDFGTEAFF. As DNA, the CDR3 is TGTGCCAGCAGTTTAAGGGACTTCGGCACTGAAGCTTTCTTT.

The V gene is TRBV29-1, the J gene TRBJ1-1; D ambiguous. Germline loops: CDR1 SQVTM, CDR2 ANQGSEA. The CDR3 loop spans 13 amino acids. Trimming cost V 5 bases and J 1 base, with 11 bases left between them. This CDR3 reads CSVFGRGNTEAFF. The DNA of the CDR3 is TGCAGCGTTTTTGGGAGAGGGAACACTGAAGCTTTCTTT.

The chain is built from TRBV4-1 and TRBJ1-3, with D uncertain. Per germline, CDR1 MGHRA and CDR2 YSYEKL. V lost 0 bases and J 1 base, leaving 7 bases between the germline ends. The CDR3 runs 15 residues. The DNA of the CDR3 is TGCGCCAGCAGCCAAGATGAGTATTCTGGAAACACCATATATTTT. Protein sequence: CASSQDEYSGNTIYF.

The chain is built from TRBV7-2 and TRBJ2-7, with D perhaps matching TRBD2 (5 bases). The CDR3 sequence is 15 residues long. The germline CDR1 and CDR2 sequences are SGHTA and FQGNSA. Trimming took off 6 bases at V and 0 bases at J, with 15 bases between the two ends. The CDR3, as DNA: TGTGCCAGCAGTTTCCCTAGCCTTCTCTCCTACGAGCAGTACTTC. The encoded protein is CASSFPSLLSYEQYF.

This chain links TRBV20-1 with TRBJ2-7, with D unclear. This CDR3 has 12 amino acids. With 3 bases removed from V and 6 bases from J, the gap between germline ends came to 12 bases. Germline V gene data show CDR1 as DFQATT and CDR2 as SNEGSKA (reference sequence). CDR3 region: CSASPAWREQYF. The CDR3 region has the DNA TGCAGTGCTAGCCCCGCATGGCGCGAGCAGTACTTC.

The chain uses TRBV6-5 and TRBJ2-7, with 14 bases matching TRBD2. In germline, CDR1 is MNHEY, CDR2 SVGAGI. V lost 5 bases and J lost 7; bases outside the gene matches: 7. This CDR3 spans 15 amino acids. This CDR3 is CASSGGLAGDDEQYF. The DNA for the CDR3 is TGTGCCAGCAGTGGGGGACTAGCGGGGGACGATGAGCAGTACTTC.